One sample yielded the 26 T cell receptor beta chains listed below, sequenced in a study of T-cell reconstitution after alpha-beta-depleted transplantation in children. As it was prepared, the TCRbeta library received unique molecular identifiers. Using its own MiXCR run on the PCR reads, TCRdb lists one record per CDR3 protein. Altogether some 95,000 distinct CDR3 sequences are present, more than 20% being singletons, with the ten largest covering about 21%. The sample was PBMCs, taken before TCRalphabeta/CD19-depleted stem cell transplant. The receptors were gathered from a boy aged 2-9 years with acute lymphoblastic leukemia, due to receive a stem cell transplant.

This clonotype was counted between two and nine times. V usage is TRBV7-8 and J usage is TRBJ2-1; possibly TRBD1 for D (6 bases). The CDR3 is 13 amino acids. Germline V gene data show CDR1 as SGHVS and CDR2 as FQNEAQ. V lost 11 bases, J lost 3 bases, and 14 bases lay in between. CDR3 sequence: CASLQGIYNEQFF. CDR3 bases: TGTGCCTCCCTGCAGGGGATCTACAATGAGCAGTTCTTC. The full variable domain, with the rest looked up from reference TRBV7-8 and TRBJ2-1, is GAGVSQSPRYKVAKRGQDVALRCDPISGHVSLFWYQQALGQGPEFLTYFQNEAQLDKSGLPSDRFFAERPEGSVSTLKIQRTQQEDSAVYLCASLQGIYNEQFFGPGTRLTVL.

The table lists this clonotype with a few counts. The V call is TRBV5-1, the J call TRBJ2-2; D call uncertain. The CDR3 is 15 residues long. Trimming took off 0 bases at V and 2 bases at J, with 8 bases between the two ends. Looked up from germline, CDR1 is SGHRS and CDR2 is YFSETQ. For the CDR3, the DNA is TGCGCCAGCAGCTTGGTACAGCCAAACACCGGGGAGCTGTTTTTT. Translating it yields CASSLVQPNTGELFF.

The chain combines TRBV29-1 with TRBJ2-1; either TRBD1 or TRBD2 may fit D (5 bases each). Trimming pared 4 bases from V and 9 bases from J, leaving 19 bases between. Germline V lookup: CDR1 SQVTM, CDR2 ANQGSEA. The CDR3 is 14 amino acids. The CDR3 nucleotides read TGCAGCGTTGCGGGTGTGGGGACGGATGTTGAGCAGTTCTTC. This gives the protein CSVAGVGTDVEQFF.

The chain uses TRBV7-7 and TRBJ2-2; TRBD1 matches at 10 bases. The trim removed 5 bases at V and 4 bases at J, leaving 1 base unmatched. The CDR3 length is 14 residues. Germline V gene data show CDR1 as SSHAT and CDR2 as FNYEAQ (reference sequence). In DNA form, the CDR3 reads TGTGCCAGCAGCCGACAGGGGGCCACCGGGGAGCTGTTTTTT. The encoded protein is CASSRQGATGELFF.

The V gene is TRBV20-1, the J gene TRBJ1-2, with D possibly matching TRBD1 (5 bases). V lost 6 bases, J lost 3 bases, and 17 bases lay in between. Germline V gene sequence: CDR1 DFQATT, CDR2 SNEGSKA (reference sequence). The CDR3 has 14 amino acids. CDR3 nucleotide sequence: TGCAGTGCCGAAACCTGGGGGGTGGACTATGGCTACACCTTC. Protein: CSAETWGVDYGYTF.

The rearrangement uses TRBV6-5 and TRBJ2-5, with 9 bases that match TRBD2. Per germline, CDR1 MNHEY and CDR2 SVGAGI. The ends lost 4 bases at V and 2 bases at J; junction bases unmatched: 2. CDR3 length: 14 amino acids. The CDR3 DNA is TGTGCCAGCAGTTGGGGACTAGCACAAGAGACCCAGTACTTC. Its protein is CASSWGLAQETQYF.

This clonotype was recorded many times. V is TRBV5-1 and J is TRBJ1-2; D is unresolved. Trimming shortened V by 7 bases and J by 2 bases, and 9 bases separated the two germline ends. Germline V gene sequence: CDR1 SGHRS, CDR2 YFSETQ. The CDR3 has 12 residues. The CDR3 coding sequence is TGCGCCAGCCGGCCCGAGAACTATGGCTACACCTTC. Translated, it gives CASRPENYGYTF.

There are many counts of this clonotype. The chain is built from TRBV5-6 and TRBJ2-3; possibly TRBD2 for D (5 bases). CDR3 size: 14 residues. Trimming took off 3 bases at V and 2 bases at J, with 10 bases between the two ends. Germline V gene sequence: CDR1 SGHDT, CDR2 YYEEEE. CDR3 DNA: TGTGCCAGCAGCTACGGAGGACCCACAGATACGCAGTATTTT. Its translation: CASSYGGPTDTQYF. Full variable domain (rest looked up from reference TRBV5-6 and TRBJ2-3): DAGVTQSPTHLIKTRGQQVTLRCSPKSGHDTVSWYQQALGQGPQFIFQYYEEEERQRGNFPDRFSGHQFPNYSSELNVNALLLGDSALYLCASSYGGPTDTQYFGPGTRLTVL.

This clonotype was detected only a few times. This chain joins TRBV29-1 and TRBJ1-2; the D is unclear. This CDR3 has 12 residues. Germline CDR1 reads SQVTM; CDR2 reads ANQGSEA. The V end lost 4 bases, the J end lost 2 bases, and 8 bases lay between the germline ends. CDR3 region: CSVGAVNYGYTF. The CDR3 DNA sequence: TGCAGCGTTGGTGCGGTCAACTATGGCTACACCTTC.

The CDR3 region has the DNA TGTGCCAGCAGCTTAGAGATAGGAGGCGAAAAACTGTTTTTT. Translation gives CASSLEIGGEKLFF. The chain carries TRBV7-6 and TRBJ1-4; D unresolved. CDR1 and CDR2 from the germline V gene are SGHVS and FNYEAQ. Trimming cost V 1 base and J 8 bases, with 11 bases left between them. The CDR3 totals 14 residues.

CDR3 coding DNA: TGTGCCAGCAGCCTCAATCCCTACGAGCAGTACTTC. Its translation: CASSLNPYEQYF. The chain uses TRBV11-2 and TRBJ2-7; D is unresolved. The CDR3 has 12 residues. The V gene lost 5 bases and the J gene lost 2 bases, with 7 bases spanning the gap. CDR1 is SGHAT and CDR2 is FQNNGV in the germline V gene. Based on the CDR3 plus reference TRBV11-2 and TRBJ2-7, the full variable domain is EAGVAQSPRYKIIEKRQSVAFWCNPISGHATLYWYQQILGQGPKLLIQFQNNGVVDDSQLPKDRFSAERLKGVDSTLKIQPAKLEDSAVYLCASSLNPYEQYFGPGTRLTVT.

This sequence joins TRBV7-9 and TRBJ2-7; 8 bases are a match to TRBD1. The CDR3 runs to 14 residues. The junction had 4 bases not matched to a gene; V was cut back by 5 bases and J by 1 base. Germline values: CDR1 SEHNR, CDR2 FQNEAQ (reference sequence). The CDR3 nucleotides read TGTGCCAGCAGCCTCAGGACAGGGTCCTACGAGCAGTACTTC. This translates into CASSLRTGSYEQYF.

The chain joins TRBV5-1 to TRBJ2-5; 8 nucleotides agree with TRBD2. V lost 2 bases and J lost 4; bases outside the gene matches: 7. This CDR3 has 15 amino acids. From germline, CDR1 is SGHRS and CDR2 YFSETQ. Written as DNA, the CDR3 is TGCGCCAGCAGCTTATCCGGGACTAGGCCAGAGACCCAGTACTTC. Protein: CASSLSGTRPETQYF.

This clonotype showed up just a few times. This sequence joins TRBV3-1 and TRBJ2-5; D unclear. With 0 bases removed from V and 2 bases from J, the gap between germline ends came to 13 bases. CDR1 is LGHDT and CDR2 is YNNKEL in the germline V gene (reference sequence). This CDR3 is 16 amino acids long. The CDR3 sequence: CASSQESSHHQETQYF. In nucleotides, the CDR3 is TGTGCCAGCAGCCAAGAATCCAGCCATCATCAAGAGACCCAGTACTTC.

V and J are TRBV9 and TRBJ2-3; D remains ambiguous. The CDR3 runs 12 residues. Germline V gene lookup returns CDR1 SGDLS and CDR2 YYNGEE. Trimming pared 0 bases from V and 6 bases from J, leaving 5 bases between. In DNA, the CDR3 is TGTGCCAGCAGCGTAGCGGACGATACGCAGTATTTT. It codes for CASSVADDTQYF.

This clonotype was found a few times. The chain joins TRBV29-1 to TRBJ1-1, with D uncertain. Deletions cut 7 bases from V and 2 bases from J, with 11 bases between. CDR1 is SQVTM, CDR2 ANQGSEA, per germline. The CDR3 is 12 amino acids. CDR3 coding DNA: TGCAGCGCCCTGGGAGCAAACACTGAAGCTTTCTTT. It specifies CSALGANTEAFF.

This clonotype was found many times. The chain couples TRBV7-2 to TRBJ2-6; D gene ambiguous. Trimming cost V 5 bases and J 0 bases, with 5 bases left between them. The CDR3 consists of 14 residues. CDR1 is SGHTA and CDR2 is FQGNSA in the germline V gene. The CDR3 reads CASSPDSGANVLTF. CDR3 coding DNA: TGTGCCAGCAGCCCAGACTCTGGGGCCAACGTCCTGACTTTC.

In its sample, this clonotype was seen a few times. This rearrangement joins TRBV20-1 to TRBJ2-7; D might be TRBD1 or TRBD2, each matching 5 bases. V lost 6 bases, J lost 2 bases, and 14 bases lay in between. Germline V gene data show CDR1 as DFQATT and CDR2 as SNEGSKA (reference sequence). CDR3 size: 13 residues. CDR3 sequence: CSAKRDHTYEQYF. DNA for the CDR3: TGCAGTGCGAAGAGGGACCATACCTACGAGCAGTACTTC.

V and J are TRBV27 and TRBJ2-2; the D gene is possibly TRBD1 (5 bases). The CDR3 extends over 14 amino acids. Trimming removed 5 bases from V and 6 bases from J, with 13 bases in between. The germline V gene encodes CDR1 MNHEY and CDR2 SMNVEV (reference sequence). In nucleotides, the CDR3 is TGTGCCAGCAGTGAAGGGGCCATAGCCGGGGAGCTGTTTTTT. This sequence encodes CASSEGAIAGELFF.

In its sample, this clonotype was seen many times. The CDR3 loop reads CASSDVGAKNIQYF. DNA of the CDR3: TGCGCCAGCAGCGACGTCGGGGCCAAAAACATTCAGTACTTC. This chain links TRBV5-1 with TRBJ2-4; D gene ambiguous. This CDR3 is built from 14 residues. Trimming took 4 bases from V and 1 from J, leaving 9 bases between them. CDR1 and CDR2 (germline): SGHRS, YFSETQ.

This clonotype was counted at least ten times. This chain connects TRBV27 to TRBJ2-1; 7 nucleotides agree with TRBD2. Germline CDR1 is MNHEY and CDR2 is SMNVEV (reference sequence). The CDR3 is 15 residues long. After removal of 7 bases from V and 0 bases from J, the junction contained 6 bases not matched to a gene. The CDR3 bases are TGTGCCAGCAATTGGGGAGGGGCCTCCTACAATGAGCAGTTCTTC. This encodes CASNWGGASYNEQFF.

The chain uses TRBV7-2 and TRBJ1-1; 9 nucleotides match TRBD1. The CDR3 spans 15 residues. Germline CDR1 and CDR2: SGHTA and FQGNSA. V trimming: 5 bases; J trimming: 9 bases; junction bases outside the gene matches: 13. CDR3 region: CASSLRPRTGEKAFF. The CDR3 region has the DNA TGTGCCAGCAGCCTGAGACCGAGGACAGGGGAGAAAGCTTTCTTT.

This clonotype has only a few counts. The V gene is TRBV11-2, the J gene TRBJ2-7; the match to TRBD2 covers 9 bases. Germline-derived CDR1 and CDR2 are SGHAT and FQNNGV. The CDR3 consists of 15 residues. V gave up 5 bases and J gave up 2 bases; unmatched junction bases: 7. CDR3 sequence reads: CASSVTSGGAYEQYF. The CDR3 nucleotides read TGTGCCAGCAGCGTGACTAGCGGAGGGGCCTACGAGCAGTACTTC.

Remarks on this clonotype: Germline and junction disagree at one end, which may indicate a read error. The chain has TRBV5-8 and TRBJ2-1; the match to TRBD1 covers 8 bases. The CDR3 loop spans 15 amino acids. Germline CDR1 is SGHTS and CDR2 is YDEGEE. This CDR3 reads CASSLLGQGYNDQFF. CDR3 sequence (DNA): TGTGCCAGCAGCTTATTAGGACAGGGATACAATGATCAGTTCTTC.

The V and J genes are TRBV12-3 or TRBV12-4 and TRBJ2-3, with 7 bases matching TRBD2. The CDR3 is made up of 17 amino acids. The junction had 8 bases not matched to a gene; V was cut back by 1 base and J by 1 base. This CDR3 reads CASSLGTEGRGTDTQYF. CDR3 nucleotide sequence: TGTGCCAGCAGTTTAGGAACGGAGGGGAGGGGCACAGATACGCAGTATTTT.

This clonotype was seen more than once but under ten times. The junction shows a germline mismatch at one end, possibly a read error. The chain has TRBV5-1 and TRBJ2-3; either TRBD1 or TRBD2 may supply D (5 bases each). The CDR3 runs 11 residues. Germline values: CDR1 SGHRS, CDR2 YFSETQ. CDR3 DNA: TGCGCCAGCAGCTGGGGCCTACAGCGGCATTTT. It is translated as CASSWGLQRHF.